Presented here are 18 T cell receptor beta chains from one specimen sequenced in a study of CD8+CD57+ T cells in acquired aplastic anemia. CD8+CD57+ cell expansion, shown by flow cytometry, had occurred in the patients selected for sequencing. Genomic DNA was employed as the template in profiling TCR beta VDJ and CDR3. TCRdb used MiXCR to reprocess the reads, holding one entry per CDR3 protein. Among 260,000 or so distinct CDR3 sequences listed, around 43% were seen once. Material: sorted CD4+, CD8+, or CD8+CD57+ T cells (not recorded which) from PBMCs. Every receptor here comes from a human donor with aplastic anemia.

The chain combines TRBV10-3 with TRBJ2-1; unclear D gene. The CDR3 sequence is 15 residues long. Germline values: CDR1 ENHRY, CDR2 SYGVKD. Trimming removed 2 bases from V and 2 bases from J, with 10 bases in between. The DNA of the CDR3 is TGTGCCATCAGTGAGCAGGTGGGGACCTACAATGAGCAGTTCTTC. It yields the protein CAISEQVGTYNEQFF.

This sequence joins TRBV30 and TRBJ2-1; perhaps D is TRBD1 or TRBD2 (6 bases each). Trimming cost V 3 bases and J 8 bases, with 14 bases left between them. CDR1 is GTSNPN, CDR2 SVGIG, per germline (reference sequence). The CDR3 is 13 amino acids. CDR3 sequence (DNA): TGTGCCTGGAGGGGGGGCATTTTCTATGAGCAGTTCTTC. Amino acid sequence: CAWRGGIFYEQFF.

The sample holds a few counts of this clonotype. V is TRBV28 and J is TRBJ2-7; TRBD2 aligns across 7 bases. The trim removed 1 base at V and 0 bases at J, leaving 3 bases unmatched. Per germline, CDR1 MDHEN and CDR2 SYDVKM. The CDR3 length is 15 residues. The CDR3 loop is CASSLSRGVSYEQYF. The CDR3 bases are TGTGCCAGCAGTTTATCTCGGGGGGTCTCCTACGAGCAGTACTTC.

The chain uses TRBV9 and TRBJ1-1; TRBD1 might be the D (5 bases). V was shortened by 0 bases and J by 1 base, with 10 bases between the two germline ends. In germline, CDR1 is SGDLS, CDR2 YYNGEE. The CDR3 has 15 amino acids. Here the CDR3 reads CASSVVAGSNTEAFF. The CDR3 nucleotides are TGTGCCAGCAGCGTAGTGGCAGGGTCGAACACTGAAGCTTTCTTT.

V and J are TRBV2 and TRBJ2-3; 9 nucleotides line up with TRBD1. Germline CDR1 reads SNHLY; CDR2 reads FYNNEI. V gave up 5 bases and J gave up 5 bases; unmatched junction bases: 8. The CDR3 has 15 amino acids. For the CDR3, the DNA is TGTGCCAGCAGTACTCCGGGACAGGGAAGAGATACGCAGTATTTT. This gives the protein CASSTPGQGRDTQYF.

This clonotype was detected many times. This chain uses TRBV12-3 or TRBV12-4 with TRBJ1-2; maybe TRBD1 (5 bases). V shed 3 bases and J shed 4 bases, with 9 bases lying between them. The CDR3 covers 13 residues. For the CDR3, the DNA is TGTGCCAGCAGTTTTCACAGGCCCTATGGCTACACCTTC. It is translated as CASSFHRPYGYTF.

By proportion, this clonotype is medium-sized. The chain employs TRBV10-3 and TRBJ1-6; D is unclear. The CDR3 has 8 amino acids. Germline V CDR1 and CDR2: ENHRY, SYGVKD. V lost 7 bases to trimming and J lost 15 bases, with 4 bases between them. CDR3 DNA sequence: TGTGCCATCAAACTCCTCCACTTT. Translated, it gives CAIKLLHF.

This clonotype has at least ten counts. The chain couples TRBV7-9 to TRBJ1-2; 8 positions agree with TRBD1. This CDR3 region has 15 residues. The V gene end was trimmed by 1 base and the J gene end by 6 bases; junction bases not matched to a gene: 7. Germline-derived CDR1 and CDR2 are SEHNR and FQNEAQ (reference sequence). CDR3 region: CASSLVQGGRNGYTF. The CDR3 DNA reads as TGTGCCAGCAGCTTAGTACAGGGGGGAAGGAATGGCTACACCTTC.

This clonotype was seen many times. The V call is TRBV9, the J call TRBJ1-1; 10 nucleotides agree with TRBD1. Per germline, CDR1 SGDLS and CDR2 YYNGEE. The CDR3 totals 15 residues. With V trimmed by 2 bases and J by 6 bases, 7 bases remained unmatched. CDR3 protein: CASSVRTGGTAEAFF. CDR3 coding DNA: TGTGCCAGCAGCGTGAGGACAGGGGGAACGGCTGAAGCTTTCTTT.

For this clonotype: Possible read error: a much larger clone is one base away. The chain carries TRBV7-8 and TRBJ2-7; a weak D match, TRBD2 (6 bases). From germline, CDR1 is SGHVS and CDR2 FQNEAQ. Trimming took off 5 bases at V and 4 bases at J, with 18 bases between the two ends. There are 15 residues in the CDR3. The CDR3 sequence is CASSLGLGGLYEQYV. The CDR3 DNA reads TGTGCCAGCAGCCTCGGCCTGGGAGGACTTTACGAGCAGTACGTC.

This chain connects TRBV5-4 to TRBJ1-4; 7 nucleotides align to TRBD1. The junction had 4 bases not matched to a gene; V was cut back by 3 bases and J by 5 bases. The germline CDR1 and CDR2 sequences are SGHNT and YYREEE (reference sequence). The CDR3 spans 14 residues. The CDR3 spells CASSSGQINEKLFF. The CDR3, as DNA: TGTGCCAGCAGCTCGGGACAGATAAATGAAAAACTGTTTTTT.

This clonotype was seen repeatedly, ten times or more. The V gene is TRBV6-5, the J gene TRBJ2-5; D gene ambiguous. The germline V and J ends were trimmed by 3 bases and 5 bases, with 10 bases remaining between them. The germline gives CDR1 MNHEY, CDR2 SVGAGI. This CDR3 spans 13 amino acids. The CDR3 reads CASSYGGSETQYF. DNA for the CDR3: TGTGCCAGCAGTTATGGTGGTTCGGAGACCCAGTACTTC.

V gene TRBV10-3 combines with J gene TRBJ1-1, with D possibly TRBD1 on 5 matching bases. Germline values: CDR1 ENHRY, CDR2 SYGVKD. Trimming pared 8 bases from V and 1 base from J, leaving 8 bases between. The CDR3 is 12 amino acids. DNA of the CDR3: TGTGCCATCGGACAACAGAACACTGAAGCTTTCTTT. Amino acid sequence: CAIGQQNTEAFF.

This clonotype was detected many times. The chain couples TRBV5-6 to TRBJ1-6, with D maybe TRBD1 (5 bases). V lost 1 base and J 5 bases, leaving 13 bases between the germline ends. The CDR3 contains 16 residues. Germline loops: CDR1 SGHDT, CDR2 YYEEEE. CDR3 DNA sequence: TGTGCCAGCAGCTTGATGAGGGGACTCGATAATTCACCCCTCCACTTT. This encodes CASSLMRGLDNSPLHF.

The DNA of the CDR3 is TGCAGTGCTATGGAGCGGGGAACCTATGGCTACACCTTC. This translates into CSAMERGTYGYTF. The chain joins TRBV20-1 to TRBJ1-2; D not certain. The CDR3 is 13 amino acids. CDR1 and CDR2 from the germline V gene are DFQATT and SNEGSKA (reference sequence). V was trimmed by 4 bases and J by 4 bases, leaving 13 bases between them.

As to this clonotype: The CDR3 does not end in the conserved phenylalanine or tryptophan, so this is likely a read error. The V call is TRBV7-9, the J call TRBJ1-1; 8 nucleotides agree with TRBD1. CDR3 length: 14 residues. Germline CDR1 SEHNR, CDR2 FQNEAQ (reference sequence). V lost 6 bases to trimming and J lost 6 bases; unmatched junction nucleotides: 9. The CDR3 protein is CASRTGQGGPEAFS. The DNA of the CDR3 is TGTGCCAGCAGAACTGGACAGGGTGGCCCTGAAGCTTTCTCT.

This chain's CDR3 is CASRLSEGTNTEAFF. CDR3 sequence (DNA): TGTGCCAGCAGACTATCGGAAGGGACCAACACTGAAGCTTTCTTT. V and J are TRBV6-5 and TRBJ1-1; a weak D match, TRBD1 (5 bases). The V gene's germline CDR1 is MNHEY and CDR2 SVGAGI. Trimming took off 6 bases at V and 2 bases at J, with 16 bases between the two ends. The CDR3 length is 15 residues.

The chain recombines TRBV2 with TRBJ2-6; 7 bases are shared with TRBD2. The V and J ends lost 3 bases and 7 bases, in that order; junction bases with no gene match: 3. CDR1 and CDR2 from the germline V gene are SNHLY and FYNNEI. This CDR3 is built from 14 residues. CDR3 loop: CASSESAGANVLTF. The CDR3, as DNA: TGTGCCAGCAGTGAGTCAGCGGGAGCCAACGTCCTGACTTTC.